This TCR beta chain was documented in a study of regulatory and conventional T cells in RAG deficiency. Data came from immunoSEQ multiplex PCR; TCRdb stores just in-frame clones and leaves some out. In the table there are about 9,400 clones, 80% to 90% of which are singletons. Blood CD4+ CD25-high CD127-low regulatory T cells supplied the genomic DNA template. Trimming cost V 0 bases and J 8 bases, with 11 bases left between them. Per the germline V gene, CDR1 is LGHNA and CDR2 is YNFKEQ. The CDR3 spans 15 residues. This same sample was also part of a study on regulatory T cells. This second report adds: Amplification used 52 TRBV primers and 13 TRBJ primers. Skewed V and J usage and few unique V-J pairs marked patient repertoires, most in Tregs.

The chain employs TRBV4-2 and TRBJ1-6, with D possibly matching TRBD1 (6 bases). Source material: Tregs sorted from blood. The origin of this receptor is a human donor in good health. The DNA of the CDR3 is TGTGCCAGCAGCCAAGAAAGGCAGGGGTATTCACCCCTCCACTTT. Residues: CASSQERQGYSPLHF.